This TCR beta chain was found in a study of shared clonotypes between healthy human individuals. The deep-level immunoSEQ assay was used. Method: immunoSEQ multiplex PCR; TCRdb's copy keeps in-frame clones and lacks some. The data show under 600,000 clones, with roughly 79% seen just once and 12% held by the top ten. Trimming took 2 bases from V and 0 from J, leaving 19 bases between them. The length of the CDR3 is 18 residues. Germline V gene sequence: CDR1 SGHAT, CDR2 FQNNGV. Researchers drew on tens of millions of PBMCs for genomic DNA from unsorted samples. The genes are TRBV11-2 and TRBJ1-1; maybe TRBD1 (6 bases). The receptor comes from a woman aged 40 to 50 in good health. Some clones in this sample may be carry-over from other donors' samples. Sequenced material: PBMCs. This chain's CDR3 is CASSLWIPRGALNTEAFF. The CDR3 DNA reads TGTGCCAGCAGCTTATGGATCCCCCGGGGGGCCTTGAACACTGAAGCTTTCTTT. Full variable domain (outside the CDR3, taken from reference TRBV11-2 and TRBJ1-1): EAGVAQSPRYKIIEKRQSVAFWCNPISGHATLYWYQQILGQGPKLLIQFQNNGVVDDSQLPKDRFSAERLKGVDSTLKIQPAKLEDSAVYLCASSLWIPRGALNTEAFFGQGTRLTVV.